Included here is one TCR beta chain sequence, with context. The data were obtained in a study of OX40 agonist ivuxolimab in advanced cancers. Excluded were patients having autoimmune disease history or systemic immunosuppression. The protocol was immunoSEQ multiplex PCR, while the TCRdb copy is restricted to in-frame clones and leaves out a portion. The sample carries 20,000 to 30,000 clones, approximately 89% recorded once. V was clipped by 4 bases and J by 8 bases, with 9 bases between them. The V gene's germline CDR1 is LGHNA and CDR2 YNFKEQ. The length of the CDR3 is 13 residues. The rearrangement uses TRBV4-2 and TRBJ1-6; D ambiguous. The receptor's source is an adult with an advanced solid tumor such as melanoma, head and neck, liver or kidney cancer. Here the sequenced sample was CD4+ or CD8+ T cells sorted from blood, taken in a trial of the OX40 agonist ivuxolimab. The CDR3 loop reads CASSLPRDSPLHF. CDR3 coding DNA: TGTGCCAGCAGCCTACCCCGTGATTCACCCCTCCACTTT.